The source of this T cell receptor (beta chain) is a study of blood T cell repertoires in COVID-19. At the level of the study: The United States, Italy and Spain supplied acute and convalescent COVID-19 samples. From T cells, B-cell-depleted T cells, or PBMCs came the material, which was cDNA or gDNA.

Original handling: Reference gene primer amplification gave nucleated cell count estimates. Clones were sequenced by immunoSEQ multiplex PCR, and TCRdb holds only the in-frame ones, with some missing. V, J and clone size are those of that table, while D and trimming were read from the DNA. The sample lists about 300,000 clones, about nine tenths occurring once. Seattle-derived patients entered the study during active infection and were followed longitudinally. The CDR3 totals 15 residues. Germline CDR1 reads LNHDA; CDR2 reads SQIVND (reference sequence). Trimming cost V 10 bases and J 6 bases; bases outside gene matches: 15.

The chain uses TRBV19 and TRBJ1-5; 7 bases agree with TRBD1. The receptor comes from a woman aged 25 to 45 with COVID-19, enrolled during active disease. The source material was peripheral blood. CDR3 in amino acids: CATTPWHRGFQPQHF. In DNA, the CDR3 is TGTGCCACCACGCCATGGCACAGGGGCTTTCAGCCCCAGCATTTT.